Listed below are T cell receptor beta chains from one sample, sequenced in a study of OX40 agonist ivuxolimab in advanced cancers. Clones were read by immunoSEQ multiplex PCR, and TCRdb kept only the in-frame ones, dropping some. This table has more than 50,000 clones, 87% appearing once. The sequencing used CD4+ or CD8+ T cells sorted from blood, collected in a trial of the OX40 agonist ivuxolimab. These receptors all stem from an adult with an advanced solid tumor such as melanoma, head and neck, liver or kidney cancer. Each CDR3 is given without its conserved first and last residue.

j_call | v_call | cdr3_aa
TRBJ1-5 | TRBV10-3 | AISVGRISNQPQH
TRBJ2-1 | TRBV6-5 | ASRGTSGGYNEQF
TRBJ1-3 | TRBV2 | ATDRGGNTIY
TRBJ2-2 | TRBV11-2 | ASSLDSWRLAGTGELF
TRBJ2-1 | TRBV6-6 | ATATTGTKQF
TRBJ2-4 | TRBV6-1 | ASSWEGIQY
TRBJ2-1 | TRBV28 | ASSRPGTGDNEQF
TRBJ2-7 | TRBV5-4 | ASSPGQGREQY
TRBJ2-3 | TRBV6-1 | ATRKGGGTDTQY
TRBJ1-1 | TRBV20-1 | SASTALGAF
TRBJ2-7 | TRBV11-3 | ASSSRDSGYEQY
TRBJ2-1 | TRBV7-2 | ASSFYGGEQF
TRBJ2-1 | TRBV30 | AWSGTAEQF
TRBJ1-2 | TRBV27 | ASSSWAGTGGVTGGVRGYT
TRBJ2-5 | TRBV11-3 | ASSLGALTGGKETQY
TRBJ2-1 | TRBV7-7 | ASSLATENEQF
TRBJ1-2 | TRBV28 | ASSRNPNYGYT
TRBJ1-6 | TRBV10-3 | AISDTGRQGVGSPLH
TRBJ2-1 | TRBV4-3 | ASSPPGNEQF
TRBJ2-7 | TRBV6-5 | ASSYRGEGANYEQY
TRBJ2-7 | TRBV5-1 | ASSLGGLAGLVEQY